The entry below gives a single T cell receptor (beta chain) sequence along with its context. The authors' processing: Amplification of reference gene primers was used by the study to estimate nucleated cell counts. Clones were sequenced by immunoSEQ multiplex PCR, and TCRdb holds only the in-frame ones, with some missing. D and trimming come from the DNA, and the V and J calls and clone size come from that table. The data contain 150,000 to 200,000 clones, 85% of them singletons. This sample was included in a study of blood T cell repertoires in COVID-19. At the level of the study: Some COVID-19 samples were acute and others convalescent; all came from the United States, Italy and Spain. T cells, B-cell-depleted T cells, or PBMCs supplied cDNA or gDNA.

In germline, CDR1 is SNHLY, CDR2 FYNNEI. This CDR3 comprises 18 residues. Trimming stripped 2 bases from V and 1 base from J, with 17 bases between. This rearrangement joins TRBV2 to TRBJ2-2; D is ambiguous. The clonotype comes from a human donor with acute or convalescent COVID-19. The donor label of this sample is uncertain. Sequences were obtained from peripheral blood. This CDR3 reads CASSETAALVRNTGELFF. Written as DNA, the CDR3 is TGTGCCAGCAGTGAAACGGCAGCGCTTGTCCGGAACACCGGGGAGCTGTTTTTT.